The next 15 T cell receptor beta chains were all read from a single sample in a study of shared clonotypes between healthy human individuals. Sequenced by immunoSEQ multiplex PCR; TCRdb stores in-frame clones only, minus some. This sample carries about 2.3 million clones, about 92% of them seen once, and the ten largest clones take 0.35% to 0.45%. Sequencing was carried out using naive CD4+ T cells from PBMCs. Documented subset: CD45RA+ positively selected. Receptors were obtained from a man aged 18 to 35 in good health. Some clones in this sample may be carry-over from other donors' samples.

The V call is TRBV9, the J call TRBJ2-3; no reliable D call. Trimming cost V 0 bases and J 1 base, with 9 bases left between them. The CDR3 loop spans 15 amino acids. Germline V lookup: CDR1 SGDLS, CDR2 YYNGEE. The CDR3 spells CASSVENVRTDTQYF. The CDR3 DNA reads as TGTGCCAGCAGCGTAGAAAACGTCCGCACAGATACGCAGTATTTT.

The chain combines TRBV5-1 with TRBJ2-7, with 16 bases identical to TRBD2. Germline V gene data show CDR1 as SGHRS and CDR2 as YFSETQ. The CDR3 runs to 16 residues. With 4 bases clipped from V and 5 bases from J, the junction kept 6 bases outside the gene matches. The DNA of the CDR3 is TGCGCCAGCAGCGCGGGGACTAGCGGGAGGGCCGACGAGCAGTACTTC. Protein product: CASSAGTSGRADEQYF.

The rearrangement links TRBV9 to TRBJ1-2; D call uncertain. V lost 4 bases and J 4 bases, leaving 14 bases between the germline ends. Germline assignment: CDR1 SGDLS and CDR2 YYNGEE. This CDR3 has 14 residues. The CDR3 bases are TGTGCCAGCAGCCCCAATACAGTTTCCTATGGCTACACCTTC. Protein product: CASSPNTVSYGYTF.

This chain uses TRBV6-1 with TRBJ2-1; D gene uncertain. Germline V gene data show CDR1 as MNHNS and CDR2 as SASEGT. The length of the CDR3 is 14 residues. With 2 bases removed from V and 10 bases from J, the gap between germline ends came to 15 bases. The CDR3 DNA is TGTGCCAGCAGTGAACAGGCCGCGGTTCGGGAGCAGTTCTTC. Translated, it gives CASSEQAAVREQFF.

The chain has TRBV7-6 and TRBJ2-1, with D uncertain. The CDR3 has 18 residues. Trimming removed 3 bases from V and 3 bases from J, with 21 bases in between. Germline CDR1 SGHVS, CDR2 FNYEAQ. The CDR3 bases are TGTGCCAGCAGCTTTAGGCCACCGGTTGCGGTTAACTACAATGAGCAGTTCTTC. Translation: CASSFRPPVAVNYNEQFF.

This chain connects TRBV7-9 to TRBJ2-7, with unresolved D. Trimming removed 1 base at V and 2 bases at J, with 6 bases between. The CDR3 covers 13 residues. In germline, CDR1 is SEHNR, CDR2 FQNEAQ (reference sequence). The CDR3 loop reads CASSLVPPYEQYF. CDR3 sequence (DNA): TGTGCCAGCAGCTTAGTTCCACCCTACGAGCAGTACTTC. Full variable domain (outside the CDR3, taken from reference TRBV7-9 and TRBJ2-7): DTGVSQNPRHKITKRGQNVTFRCDPISEHNRLYWYRQTLGQGPEFLTYFQNEAQLEKSRLLSDRFSAERPKGSFSTLEIQRTEQGDSAMYLCASSLVPPYEQYFGPGTRLTVT.

This CDR3 reads CASSSDAFYNEQFF. The CDR3 DNA reads as TGTGCCAGCAGCTCGGACGCCTTCTACAATGAGCAGTTCTTC. This sequence joins TRBV11-2 and TRBJ2-1; D ambiguous. The CDR3 covers 14 residues. The V gene's germline CDR1 is SGHAT and CDR2 FQNNGV. V dropped 4 bases and J dropped 3 bases, with 10 bases sitting between them.

The gene calls are TRBV7-3 and TRBJ2-5, with D hard to call. V lost 2 bases and J 5 bases, leaving 6 bases between the germline ends. CDR1 is SGHTA, CDR2 FQGTGA, per germline. CDR3 length: 12 amino acids. CDR3 amino acids: CASSLGRETQYF. CDR3 nucleotide sequence: TGTGCCAGCAGCTTAGGGCGGGAGACCCAGTACTTC.

The rearrangement uses TRBV19 and TRBJ1-4; tentative D call: TRBD1 (6 bases). Germline V gene data show CDR1 as LNHDA and CDR2 as SQIVND (reference sequence). V was clipped by 7 bases and J by 13 bases, with 22 bases between them. This CDR3 comprises 14 residues. CDR3 nucleotides: TGTGCCAGTACTAGAACGTCAGGGGAGAAGGGACTGTTTTTT. This codes for CASTRTSGEKGLFF.

The chain is built from TRBV9 and TRBJ2-2; D gene ambiguous. The ends were cut back, 3 bases at V and 6 bases at J, with 12 bases in the middle. Germline assignment: CDR1 SGDLS and CDR2 YYNGEE. The CDR3 covers 14 residues. This CDR3 reads CASSARPSAGELFF. CDR3 in DNA: TGTGCCAGCAGCGCCCGACCGAGCGCCGGGGAGCTGTTTTTT.

The chain links TRBV7-2 to TRBJ1-5; maybe TRBD1 (6 bases). With 5 bases removed from V and 1 base from J, the gap between germline ends came to 15 bases. The CDR3 is made up of 16 amino acids. Germline V CDR1 and CDR2: SGHTA, FQGNSA. In DNA, the CDR3 is TGTGCCAGCAGCCTCATGGGAGGGGGGAGCAATCAGCCCCAGCATTTT. This sequence encodes CASSLMGGGSNQPQHF.

The rearrangement joins TRBV7-2 to TRBJ2-7, with D possibly TRBD1 on 5 matching bases. Deletions cut 3 bases from V and 3 bases from J, with 12 bases between. The CDR3 extends over 14 amino acids. The germline V gene encodes CDR1 SGHTA and CDR2 FQGNSA. DNA of the CDR3: TGTGCCAGCAGCTTCCTTCAGGGTCTCTACGAGCAGTACTTC. Its translation: CASSFLQGLYEQYF.

The chain joins TRBV11-3 to TRBJ2-1; a weak D match, TRBD2 (6 bases). The germline gives CDR1 SGHNT, CDR2 YENEEA. CDR3 length: 14 residues. V dropped 5 bases and J dropped 5 bases, with 13 bases sitting between them. CDR3 in DNA: TGTGCCAGCAGCCACCGGGGACTGAACAATGAGCAGTTCTTC. Amino acid sequence: CASSHRGLNNEQFF. Drawing the rest from reference TRBV11-3 and TRBJ2-1, the complete variable domain is EAGVVQSPRYKIIEKKQPVAFWCNPISGHNTLYWYLQNLGQGPELLIRYENEEAVDDSQLPKDRFSAERLKGVDSTLKIQPAELGDSAVYLCASSHRGLNNEQFFGPGTRLTVL.

The rearrangement links TRBV5-6 to TRBJ2-1; TRBD2 matches 10 bases. The CDR3 has 17 residues. The V and J ends lost 1 base and 8 bases, in that order; junction bases with no gene match: 12. Germline lookup yields CDR1 SGHDT and CDR2 YYEEEE. CDR3 residues: CASSLLAGVTRGDEQFF. As DNA, the CDR3 is TGTGCCAGCAGCTTGCTAGCGGGAGTAACCAGAGGAGATGAGCAGTTCTTC.

The gene calls are TRBV5-1 and TRBJ1-2; 8 bases match TRBD1. The germline V gene encodes CDR1 SGHRS and CDR2 YFSETQ. The CDR3 covers 15 residues. V trimming: 2 bases; J trimming: 4 bases; junction bases outside the gene matches: 7. The CDR3 DNA reads as TGCGCCAGCAGCTTATCGACAGGGGATTTCTATGGCTACACCTTC. Translating gives CASSLSTGDFYGYTF.